Listed here are 8 T cell receptor beta chains from one sample, sequenced in a study of cytomegalovirus exposure and HLA in healthy donors (dated by TCRdb to about 2017). The receptor library was made with the immunoSEQ multiplex PCR assay. For the multiplex PCR, a mixture combining 60 forward primers for TCR Vbeta segments and 13 reverse primers for TCR Jbeta segments was used. This is the immuneACCESS table as TCRdb keeps it, with only in-frame sequences that have V and J called. A part of the clones is gone; compared with another copy, unresolved V genes explain less than half, and the rest is unexplained. The sample yields some 120,000 clones; about 80% were counted once. The top ten hold around 4.5% of the sample. The sequenced sample consisted of PBMCs. The receptor set was obtained from a man aged 25 to 40 in good health and CMV-seropositive.

J is TRBJ2-5 and V is TRBV18; D is unresolved. Germline CDR1 KGHSH, CDR2 LQKENI. The CDR3 covers 13 residues. The V and J ends lost 6 bases and 4 bases respectively, with 12 bases between them. CDR3 region: CASSYRVGETQYF. The CDR3 nucleotides read TGTGCCAGCTCCTACAGAGTTGGAGAGACCCAGTACTTC.

The V call is TRBV28, the J call TRBJ1-2, with 12 bases matching TRBD1. V lost 9 bases to trimming and J lost 8 bases; unmatched junction nucleotides: 4. CDR3 length: 12 amino acids. Germline CDR1 reads MDHEN; CDR2 reads SYDVKM. The CDR3 DNA follows: TGTGCCAGGGGACAGGGGGCAAGAGGCTACACCTTC. It codes for CARGQGARGYTF.

The rearrangement links TRBV19 to TRBJ1-2; tentatively, D is TRBD1 (6 bases). The CDR3 is 15 residues long. With 0 bases removed from V and 6 bases from J, the gap between germline ends came to 14 bases. Germline V gene sequence: CDR1 LNHDA, CDR2 SQIVND (reference sequence). DNA for the CDR3: TGTGCCAGTAGTATAGACGGGGGGCTGTACGATGGCTACACCTTC. As protein: CASSIDGGLYDGYTF. Full variable domain (missing parts from reference TRBV19 and TRBJ1-2): DGGITQSPKYLFRKEGQNVTLSCEQNLNHDAMYWYRQDPGQGLRLIYYSQIVNDFQKGDIAEGYSVSREKKESFPLTVTSAQKNPTAFYLCASSIDGGLYDGYTFGSGTRLTVV.

This clone was observed a single time. The V and J genes are TRBV18 and TRBJ2-7; 13 bases align to TRBD2. V trimming: 6 bases; J trimming: 0 bases; junction bases outside the gene matches: 8. The germline V gene has CDR1 KGHSH and CDR2 LQKENI. The CDR3 extends over 17 amino acids. The CDR3 nucleotides are TGTGCCAGCTCTCGGGGGACTAGCGGGAAGAGCTCCTACGAGCAGTACTTC. Its translation is CASSRGTSGKSSYEQYF.

This rearrangement joins TRBV9 to TRBJ2-1; 10 bases map to TRBD2. V shed 2 bases, J shed 2 bases, and the junction held 4 bases outside the gene matches. The CDR3 runs to 16 residues. Germline V gives CDR1 SGDLS, CDR2 YYNGEE. The CDR3 is CASSVSGTSAYNEQFF. The DNA for the CDR3 is TGTGCCAGCAGCGTGAGCGGGACTAGCGCCTACAATGAGCAGTTCTTC.

V is TRBV6-1 and J is TRBJ2-7; D is possibly TRBD2 (6 bases). The CDR3 consists of 15 residues. The V gene lost 3 bases and the J gene lost 0 bases, with 12 bases spanning the gap. Germline V CDR1 and CDR2: MNHNS, SASEGT. The chain's CDR3 is CASSDGTASSYEQYF. The CDR3 nucleotides read TGTGCCAGCAGTGACGGGACTGCGAGCTCCTACGAGCAGTACTTC.

About this clone itself: Relative to the germline gene, one junction end is altered; a read error may explain this. This chain joins TRBV6-6 and TRBJ2-4, with TRBD2 identical over 7 bases. The CDR3 loop spans 16 amino acids. Germline-derived CDR1 and CDR2 are MNHNY and SVGAGI (reference sequence). CDR3 nucleotide sequence: TGTGCCAGCAGTTACTCTGGCGGGGGAGGTAAAAACAGTCAGTACTTC. It codes for CASSYSGGGGKNSQYF.

J is TRBJ2-7 and V is TRBV4-3; 10 bases fit TRBD1. The junction had 8 bases not matched to a gene; V was cut back by 0 bases and J by 3 bases. This CDR3 contains 17 residues. Germline CDR1 and CDR2: LGHNA and YSLEER. DNA of the CDR3: TGCGCCAGCAGCCAAGATCTTTTGGGACAGGGGATCTACGAGCAGTACTTC. Translated, it gives CASSQDLLGQGIYEQYF.